This is a list of T cell receptor beta chains from one sample in a study of Graves' ophthalmopathy and Graves' hyperthyroidism. Each CDR3 protein is one row after TCRdb ran MiXCR on the multiplex PCR reads. This sample has fewer than 600,000 distinct CDR3 sequences, with roughly 14% found just once. Sample: blood. These receptors all come from a woman aged 25-40 years with Graves' ophthalmopathy. Both conserved end residues are part of each CDR3. D genes are given only for firm matches. Clone size, where shown, is once, few, many, or a class for clones that have expanded.

D gene: .; V gene: TRBV28; J gene: TRBJ2-7; clone size: many; CDR3 DNA: TGTGCCAGCAGTTTTAGATATGGGCCTTCGTCCTACGAGCAGTACTTC; CDR3 protein: CASSFRYGPSSYEQYF
D gene: .; V gene: TRBV5-1; J gene: TRBJ2-2; clone size: few; CDR3 DNA: TGCGCCAGCAGCTTGGCGGACGGGGAGCTGTTTTTT; CDR3 protein: CASSLADGELFF
D gene: TRBD2; V gene: TRBV12-3/TRBV12-4; J gene: TRBJ2-2; clone size: .; CDR3 DNA: TGTGCCAGCAGTTTGAGGCGGGGGTCCGGGGAGCTGTTTTTT; CDR3 protein: CASSLRRGSGELFF
D gene: TRBD2; V gene: TRBV28; J gene: TRBJ2-5; clone size: many; CDR3 DNA: TGTGCCAGCAGTTTAGAGATAGCGGGGGGCCGAGAGACCCAGTACTTC; CDR3 protein: CASSLEIAGGRETQYF
D gene: TRBD2; V gene: TRBV28; J gene: TRBJ2-3; clone size: many; CDR3 DNA: TGTGCCAGCAGTAAGACTAGCGGGAGCACAGATACGCAGTATTTT; CDR3 protein: CASSKTSGSTDTQYF
D gene: .; V gene: TRBV25-1; J gene: TRBJ2-7; clone size: many; CDR3 DNA: TGTGCCACGGAGGGAGGTAGATACGAGCAGTACTTC; CDR3 protein: CATEGGRYEQYF
D gene: .; V gene: TRBV5-1; J gene: TRBJ2-6; clone size: many; CDR3 DNA: TGCGCCAGCAGCTTGGGTCGGCTCCACTCTGGGGCCAACGTCCTGACTTTC; CDR3 protein: CASSLGRLHSGANVLTF
D gene: TRBD2; V gene: TRBV6-1; J gene: TRBJ2-7; clone size: many; CDR3 DNA: TGTGCCAGCAGGGAACCGGGACTAGCGGTCCACGAGCAGTACTTC; CDR3 protein: CASREPGLAVHEQYF
D gene: .; V gene: TRBV9; J gene: TRBJ1-3; clone size: many; CDR3 DNA: TGTGCCAGCAGCGGTCAGGCTGGAAACACCATATATTTT; CDR3 protein: CASSGQAGNTIYF
D gene: .; V gene: TRBV11-2; J gene: TRBJ1-6; clone size: many; CDR3 DNA: TGTGCCAGCAGCTTAGTGGCTTACGATAATTCACCCCTCCACTTT; CDR3 protein: CASSLVAYDNSPLHF
D gene: .; V gene: TRBV11-2; J gene: TRBJ1-1; clone size: many; CDR3 DNA: TGTGCCAGCAGCCTTAGTATTGGCACTGAAGCTTTCTTT; CDR3 protein: CASSLSIGTEAFF
D gene: .; V gene: TRBV11-2; J gene: TRBJ1-5; clone size: many; CDR3 DNA: TGTGCCAGCAGCTTACGGCAGGGCGGCAATCAGCCCCAGCATTTT; CDR3 protein: CASSLRQGGNQPQHF
D gene: .; V gene: TRBV11-2; J gene: TRBJ2-7; clone size: many; CDR3 DNA: TGTGCCAGCAGCTGGGGTGGCTACGAGCAGTACTTC; CDR3 protein: CASSWGGYEQYF
D gene: TRBD1; V gene: TRBV6-1; J gene: TRBJ1-5; clone size: many; CDR3 DNA: TGTGCCAGCAGTCGAGGGGGCATAGGCAATCAGCCCCAGCATTTT; CDR3 protein: CASSRGGIGNQPQHF
D gene: .; V gene: TRBV20-1; J gene: TRBJ2-2; clone size: many; CDR3 DNA: TGCAGTGCTAGAGATCCAGTGGTGTCCGGGGAGCTGTTTTTT; CDR3 protein: CSARDPVVSGELFF
D gene: TRBD1; V gene: TRBV27; J gene: TRBJ1-5; clone size: .; CDR3 DNA: TGTGCCAGCAGACCCGGGACAGGGTACAATCAGCCCCAGCATTTT; CDR3 protein: CASRPGTGYNQPQHF
D gene: TRBD1; V gene: TRBV3-1; J gene: TRBJ2-2; clone size: many; CDR3 DNA: TGTGCCAGCAGCCATTCGACAGGGCTCACCGGGGAGCTGTTTTTT; CDR3 protein: CASSHSTGLTGELFF
D gene: .; V gene: TRBV19; J gene: TRBJ1-2; clone size: many; CDR3 DNA: TGTGCCAGTAGTATGAGTGGTGCACTTGGCTACACCTTC; CDR3 protein: CASSMSGALGYTF
D gene: TRBD1; V gene: TRBV6-1; J gene: TRBJ2-1; clone size: few; CDR3 DNA: TGTGCCAGCAGTGCCGGGACAGGGGTCGCCTACAATGAGCAGTTCTTC; CDR3 protein: CASSAGTGVAYNEQFF
D gene: TRBD1; V gene: TRBV27; J gene: TRBJ1-2; clone size: many; CDR3 DNA: TGTGCCAGCAGTTCTCGGATGGACAGGGCGATCTATGGCTACACCTTC; CDR3 protein: CASSSRMDRAIYGYTF
D gene: .; V gene: TRBV2; J gene: TRBJ2-4; clone size: many; CDR3 DNA: TGTGCCAGCAGTGCCTCCGTCATAGCCAAAAACATTCAGTACTTC; CDR3 protein: CASSASVIAKNIQYF
D gene: .; V gene: TRBV12-3/TRBV12-4; J gene: TRBJ1-5; clone size: many; CDR3 DNA: TGTGCCAGCAGTTTATGGCAGATCAATCAGCCCCAGCATTTT; CDR3 protein: CASSLWQINQPQHF